This T cell receptor (beta chain) was recorded in a study of CD8+ T cells in alopecia areata. Study outcomes and limitations: Many expanded lesional clones persisted in scalp and blood during tofacitinib treatment.

The trim removed 1 base at V and 7 bases at J, leaving 7 bases unmatched. This CDR3 spans 14 amino acids. Germline CDR1 MGHDK, CDR2 SYGVNS. As to treatment: oral pan-JAK inhibitor, 5-10 mg twice daily. Alopecia areata patients provided lesional scalp punch biopsies and peripheral blood. Reverse transcribed after extraction, RNA yielded cDNA as the sequencing template. TCRdb keeps only in-frame clones here, not all; method: immunoSEQ multiplex PCR. The sample contains around 200,000 clones, roughly 50% of which appear only once. Note on this clone: The antigen is unknown.

The clonotype comes from a human donor with alopecia areata. J is TRBJ2-7 and V is TRBV25-1; 7 nucleotides match TRBD1. Material: CD8+ T cells sorted from blood, obtained at week 24, from a patient treated with tofacitinib. The CDR3 region has the DNA TGTGCCAGCAGTGAATCTACAGGGGTGGGTGAGCAGTACTTC. Its translation is CASSESTGVGEQYF.